This TCR beta chain stems from a study of OX40 agonist ivuxolimab in advanced cancers. Study background: Ivuxolimab, which is an agonistic anti-OX40 (CD134) antibody, was administered to the patients.

Assay used: immunoSEQ multiplex PCR; TCRdb lists only in-frame clones, some missing. The sample carries just under 95,000 clones, around 87% recorded once. A word on this clone: Its antigen is unidentified.

Study-wide results and caveats: Within 6 weeks, CD4+ and CD8+ blood T cells expanded clonally at 0.1 to 3.0 mg/kg.

Blood got drawn at baseline, again on cycle 4 day 1, and then on cycle 7 day 1. The sequenced sample was CD4+ or CD8+ T cells sorted from blood, obtained in a trial of the OX40 agonist ivuxolimab. This clonotype was obtained from an adult with an advanced solid tumor such as melanoma, head and neck, liver or kidney cancer.

The CDR3 DNA follows: TGCGCCAGCAGTTGGACAGGGGGCGGGGGTCAGCCCCAGCATTTT. This codes for CASSWTGGGGQPQHF. The chain combines TRBV10-1 with TRBJ1-5, with 11 positions matching TRBD1. CDR1 and CDR2 (germline): WNHNN, SYGVQD (reference sequence). The CDR3 totals 15 residues. The trim removed 5 bases at V and 6 bases at J, leaving 6 bases unmatched.